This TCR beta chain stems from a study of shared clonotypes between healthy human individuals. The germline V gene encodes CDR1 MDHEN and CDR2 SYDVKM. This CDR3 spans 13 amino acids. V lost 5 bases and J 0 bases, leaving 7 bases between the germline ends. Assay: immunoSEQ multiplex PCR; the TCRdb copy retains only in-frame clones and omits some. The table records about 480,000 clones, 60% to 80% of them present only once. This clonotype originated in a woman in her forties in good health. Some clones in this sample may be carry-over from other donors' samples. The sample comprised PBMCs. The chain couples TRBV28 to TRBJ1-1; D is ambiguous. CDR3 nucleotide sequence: TGTGCCAGCAGTGAAGGAATGAACACTGAAGCTTTCTTT. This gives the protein CASSEGMNTEAFF. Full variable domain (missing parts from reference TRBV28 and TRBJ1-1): DVKVTQSSRYLVKRTGEKVFLECVQDMDHENMFWYRQDPGLGLRLIYFSYDVKMKEKGDIPEGYSVSREKKERFSLILESASTNQTSMYLCASSEGMNTEAFFGQGTRLTVV.